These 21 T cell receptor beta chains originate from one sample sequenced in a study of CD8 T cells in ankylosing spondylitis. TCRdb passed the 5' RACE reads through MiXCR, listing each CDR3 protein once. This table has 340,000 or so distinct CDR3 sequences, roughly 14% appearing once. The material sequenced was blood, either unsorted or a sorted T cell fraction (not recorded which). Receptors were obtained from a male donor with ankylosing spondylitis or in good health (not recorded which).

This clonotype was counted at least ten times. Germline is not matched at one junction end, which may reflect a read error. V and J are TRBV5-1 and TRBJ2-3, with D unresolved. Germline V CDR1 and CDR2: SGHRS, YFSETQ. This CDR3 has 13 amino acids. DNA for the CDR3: TGTGCCAGCAGTTTAGGTGGCACAGATACGCAGTATTTT. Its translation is CASSLGGTDTQYF.

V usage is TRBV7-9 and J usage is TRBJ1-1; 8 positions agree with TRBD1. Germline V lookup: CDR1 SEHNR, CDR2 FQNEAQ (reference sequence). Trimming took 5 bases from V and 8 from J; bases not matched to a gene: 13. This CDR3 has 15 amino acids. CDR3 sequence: CASSPRQGRFVEAFF. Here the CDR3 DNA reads TGTGCCAGCAGCCCACGACAGGGGAGGTTTGTGGAAGCTTTCTTT.

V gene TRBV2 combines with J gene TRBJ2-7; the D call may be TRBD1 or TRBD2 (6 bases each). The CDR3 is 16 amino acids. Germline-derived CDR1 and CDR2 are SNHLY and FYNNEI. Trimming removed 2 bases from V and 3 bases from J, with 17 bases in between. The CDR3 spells CASSELPAKGGYEQYF. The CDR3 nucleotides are TGTGCCAGCAGTGAACTTCCCGCCAAGGGGGGCTACGAGCAGTACTTC.

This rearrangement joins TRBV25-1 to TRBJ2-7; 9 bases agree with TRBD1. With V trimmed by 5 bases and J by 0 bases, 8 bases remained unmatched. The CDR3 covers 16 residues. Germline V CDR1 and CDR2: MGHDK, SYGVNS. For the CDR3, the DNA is TGTGCCAGCAGTAAACCCCGGACAGGGGCCTCCTACGAGCAGTACTTC. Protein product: CASSKPRTGASYEQYF.

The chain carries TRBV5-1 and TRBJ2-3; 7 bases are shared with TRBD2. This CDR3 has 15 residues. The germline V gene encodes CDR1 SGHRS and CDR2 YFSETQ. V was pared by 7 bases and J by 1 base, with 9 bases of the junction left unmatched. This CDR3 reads CASAMYSGRTDTQYF. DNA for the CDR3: TGCGCCAGCGCCATGTATAGCGGGCGCACAGATACGCAGTATTTT.

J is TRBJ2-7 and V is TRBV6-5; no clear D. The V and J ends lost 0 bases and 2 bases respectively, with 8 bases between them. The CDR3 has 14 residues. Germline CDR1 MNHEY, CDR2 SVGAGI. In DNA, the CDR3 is TGTGCCAGCAGTTACTCCCAACCTACCTACGAGCAGTACTTC. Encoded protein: CASSYSQPTYEQYF.

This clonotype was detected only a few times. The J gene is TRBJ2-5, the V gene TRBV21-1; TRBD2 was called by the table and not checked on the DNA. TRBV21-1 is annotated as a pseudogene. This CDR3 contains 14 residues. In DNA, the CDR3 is TGTGCCAGCAGCGGGGAGGGCAGGGGCAAGACCCAGTACTTC. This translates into CASSGEGRGKTQYF.

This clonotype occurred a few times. CDR3 in DNA: TGTGCCAGCAGCCAACTAGGTAACGCCGGGGAGCTGTTTTTT. Translating it yields CASSQLGNAGELFF. The V gene is TRBV3-1, the J gene TRBJ2-2; no firm D call. The CDR3 is 14 residues long. Germline CDR1 LGHDT, CDR2 YNNKEL (reference sequence). Deletions cut 2 bases from V and 6 bases from J, with 10 bases between.

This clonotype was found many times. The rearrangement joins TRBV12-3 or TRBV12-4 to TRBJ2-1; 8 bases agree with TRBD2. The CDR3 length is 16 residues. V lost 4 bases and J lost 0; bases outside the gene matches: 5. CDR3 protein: CASSSKRGPSYNEQFF. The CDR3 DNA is TGTGCCAGCAGTTCAAAGCGGGGGCCCTCCTACAATGAGCAGTTCTTC.

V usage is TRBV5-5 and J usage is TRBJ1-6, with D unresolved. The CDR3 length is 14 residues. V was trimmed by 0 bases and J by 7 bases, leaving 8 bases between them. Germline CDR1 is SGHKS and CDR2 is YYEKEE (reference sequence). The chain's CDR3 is CASSLGLVNSPLHF. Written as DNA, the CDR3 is TGTGCCAGCAGCTTGGGGTTAGTGAATTCACCCCTCCACTTT.

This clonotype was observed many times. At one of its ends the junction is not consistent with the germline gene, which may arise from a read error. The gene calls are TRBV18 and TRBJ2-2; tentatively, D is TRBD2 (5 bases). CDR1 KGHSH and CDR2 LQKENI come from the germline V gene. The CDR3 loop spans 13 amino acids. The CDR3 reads CASSPTSTGELFF. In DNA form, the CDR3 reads TGCGCCAGCAGCCCTACTAGTACCGGGGAGCTGTTTTTT.

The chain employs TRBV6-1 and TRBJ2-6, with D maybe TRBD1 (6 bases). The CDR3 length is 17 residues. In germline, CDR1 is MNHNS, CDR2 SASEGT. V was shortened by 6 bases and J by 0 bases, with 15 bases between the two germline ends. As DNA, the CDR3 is TGTGCCAGCAGGCCGGGACACCTTTTCTCTGGGGCCAACGTCCTGACTTTC. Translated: CASRPGHLFSGANVLTF.

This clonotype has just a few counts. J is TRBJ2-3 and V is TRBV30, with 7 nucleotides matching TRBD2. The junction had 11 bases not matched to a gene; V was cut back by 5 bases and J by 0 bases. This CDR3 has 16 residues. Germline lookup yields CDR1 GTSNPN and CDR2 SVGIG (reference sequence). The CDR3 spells CAWRSGRGTSTDTQYF. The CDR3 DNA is TGTGCCTGGCGCTCTGGGCGGGGGACTAGCACAGATACGCAGTATTTT.

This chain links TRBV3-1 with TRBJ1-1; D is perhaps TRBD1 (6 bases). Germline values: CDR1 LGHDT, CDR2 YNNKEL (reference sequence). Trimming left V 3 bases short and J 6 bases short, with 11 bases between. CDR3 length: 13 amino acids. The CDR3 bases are TGTGCCAGCAGCCAGGGCGGGGGCGCTGAAGCTTTCTTT. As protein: CASSQGGGAEAFF.

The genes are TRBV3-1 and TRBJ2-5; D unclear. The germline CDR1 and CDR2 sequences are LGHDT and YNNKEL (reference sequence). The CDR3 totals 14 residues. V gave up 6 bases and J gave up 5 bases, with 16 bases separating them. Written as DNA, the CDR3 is TGTGCCAGCAGTCACAGTCCCCGGCGGGAGACCCAGTACTTC. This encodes CASSHSPRRETQYF.

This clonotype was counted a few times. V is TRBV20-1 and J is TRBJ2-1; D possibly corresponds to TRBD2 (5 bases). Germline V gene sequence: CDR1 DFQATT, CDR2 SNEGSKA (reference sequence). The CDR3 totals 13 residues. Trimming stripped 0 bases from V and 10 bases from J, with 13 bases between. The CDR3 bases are TGCAGTGCTAGAGATCTCCATAGCGAGGAGCAGTTCTTC. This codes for CSARDLHSEEQFF.

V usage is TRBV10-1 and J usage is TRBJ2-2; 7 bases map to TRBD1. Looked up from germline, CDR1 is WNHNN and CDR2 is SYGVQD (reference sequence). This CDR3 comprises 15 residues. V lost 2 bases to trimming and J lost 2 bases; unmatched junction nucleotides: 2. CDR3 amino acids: CASSENRGNTGELFF. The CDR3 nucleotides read TGCGCCAGCAGTGAGAACAGGGGCAACACCGGGGAGCTGTTTTTT.

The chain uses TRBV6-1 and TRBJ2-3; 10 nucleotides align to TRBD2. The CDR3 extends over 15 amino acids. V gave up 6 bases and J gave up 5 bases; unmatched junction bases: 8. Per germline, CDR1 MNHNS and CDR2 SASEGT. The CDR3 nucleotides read TGTGCCAGCAGCACCTCTAGCGGGAGAAGAGATACGCAGTATTTT. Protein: CASSTSSGRRDTQYF.

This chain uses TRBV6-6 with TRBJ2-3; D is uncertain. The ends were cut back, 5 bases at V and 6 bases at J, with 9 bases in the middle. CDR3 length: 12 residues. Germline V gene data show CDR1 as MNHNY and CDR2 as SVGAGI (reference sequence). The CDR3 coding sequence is TGTGCCAGCAGTCCTTCCCCCGATACGCAGTATTTT. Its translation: CASSPSPDTQYF.

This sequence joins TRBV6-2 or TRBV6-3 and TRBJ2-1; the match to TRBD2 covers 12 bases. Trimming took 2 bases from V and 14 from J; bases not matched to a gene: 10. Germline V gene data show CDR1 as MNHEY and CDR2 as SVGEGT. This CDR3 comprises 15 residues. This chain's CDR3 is CASSYASTSGGAKFF. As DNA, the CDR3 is TGTGCCAGCAGTTACGCATCGACTAGCGGGGGAGCCAAGTTCTTC.

The CDR3 here is CASRARTGWKDTGELFF. The CDR3 DNA reads as TGTGCCAGCAGAGCCAGGACAGGGTGGAAAGACACCGGGGAGCTGTTTTTT. V is TRBV12-3 or TRBV12-4 and J is TRBJ2-2, with 8 bases fitting TRBD1. V lost 6 bases, J lost 3 bases, and 12 bases stayed unmatched. The CDR3 extends over 17 amino acids.